The rows below give T cell receptor beta chains drawn from one sample of a study of lymphopenia after photon versus proton radiotherapy. Assay used: immunoSEQ multiplex PCR; TCRdb lists only in-frame clones, some missing. The sample records about 26,000 clones, around 85% being singletons. The starting material was peripheral blood, obtained from a patient treated with photon-based radiotherapy. These receptors originate from a man aged 25-40 years with gastric cancer. Both conserved end residues are trimmed from each CDR3. A D gene is named only where the DNA matches it firmly.

d_call v_call cdr3_aa
NA TRBV6-6 ASRGDSSSYNSPLH
NA TRBV7-9 ASSLSGPASPLH
NA TRBV6-5 ASSYDSWSYGYT
NA TRBV27 ASSLYQQETQY
NA TRBV5-8 ASSWGGGLLSNQPQH
NA TRBV14 ASSQNPRETQY
NA TRBV19 ASSIAVGDGYT
NA TRBV28 ASSLFGGWQGGSYEQY
TRBD2 TRBV7-3 ASSWGLAGGQDEQF
NA TRBV6-5 ASSHERIPYEQY
NA TRBV6-9 ASSSSIYYEQY
TRBD1 TRBV6-5 ASRRTGENTEAF
TRBD1 TRBV27 ASSYRDRGSPLH
TRBD1 TRBV7-2 ASSLNRGEAF
NA TRBV4-3 ASSQEPKGEYNEQF
TRBD1 TRBV19 ASSPSDRGGEAF
TRBD2 TRBV10-1 ASSGEAGGGLDTQY
TRBD1 TRBV28 ASRTGGNEQF
NA TRBV25-1 ASSEYGRNYGYT
NA TRBV7-2 ASSSYYEQY
NA TRBV7-2 ASSPSGFRREQY
TRBD1 TRBV15 ATTFDRGGYEQY
TRBD1 TRBV7-9 ASSEDRVGNTIY
NA TRBV5-1 ASSFRTLTDTQY
TRBD2 TRBV6-5 ASSYSSREATDTQY
NA TRBV20-1 SARMNTEAF
NA TRBV2 ASRAGRETQY
NA TRBV5-1 ASSLIPTDTQY
NA TRBV11-2 ASSLRGSGANVLT
NA TRBV9 ASSFGERETQY
TRBD2 TRBV27 ASKVSGTKLISTDTQY
NA TRBV11-3 ASSQGDTTLYGYT
TRBD1 TRBV10-3 AISPKQGEETQY
NA TRBV10-1 ASSEWLNTGELF
NA TRBV2 ASSAGNYGYT
NA TRBV5-5 ASSLQGVTEAF
TRBD2 TRBV19 ASSFGSGRRISTDTQY
NA TRBV5-1 ASSKRGNPYNSPLH
TRBD1 TRBV2 ASSEIRTGRDGYT
TRBD1 TRBV4-3 ASSRGQGGTGELF
NA TRBV5-1 ASSRSWPGESSYEQY
TRBD1 TRBV7-3 ASSSTGIVYEQY
TRBD1 TRBV18 ASSPIPSDRANSYT
NA TRBV11-2 ASSLAPDTQY